This TCR beta chain originates from a study of regulatory T cells in long-lasting Graves disease. Whole-study results and caveats: Those with persistent disease had in common more public clonotypes (2,741) than new patients (approximately 970).

Time point described: newly diagnosed GD, antithyroid drugs for less than 3 months. There was RNA extracted from PBMCs, and the TCR library was made from it. Trimming stripped 8 bases from V and 8 bases from J, with 15 bases between. The CDR3 extends over 12 amino acids. Germline CDR1 MNHEY, CDR2 SMNVEV (reference sequence). To make TCR beta libraries, researchers used iRepertoire HTBI primers and Arm-PCR of CDR3 regions. TCRdb re-derived calls from the multiplex PCR reads in MiXCR, one entry per CDR3 protein. The sample contains 550,000 to 650,000 distinct CDR3 sequences, more than 15% of which appear only once. This clonotype was seen at least ten times. What it recognizes is unknown. These data were likewise used in another study, on T cells in Graves' hyperthyroidism and ophthalmopathy. That source notes: Ophthalmopathy was model-predicted a median approximately 6.4 months pre-onset.

The sequenced sample was peripheral blood mononuclear cells (PBMCs), obtained at new diagnosis, from a patient treated with antithyroid drugs. The chain recombines TRBV27 with TRBJ1-2, with D maybe TRBD1 (6 bases). This sequence was found in a man younger than 35 with Graves disease. The CDR3 coding sequence is TGTGCCAGCGGGGGGGCGAAGGGGGGCTACACCTTC. Translated, it gives CASGGAKGGYTF.